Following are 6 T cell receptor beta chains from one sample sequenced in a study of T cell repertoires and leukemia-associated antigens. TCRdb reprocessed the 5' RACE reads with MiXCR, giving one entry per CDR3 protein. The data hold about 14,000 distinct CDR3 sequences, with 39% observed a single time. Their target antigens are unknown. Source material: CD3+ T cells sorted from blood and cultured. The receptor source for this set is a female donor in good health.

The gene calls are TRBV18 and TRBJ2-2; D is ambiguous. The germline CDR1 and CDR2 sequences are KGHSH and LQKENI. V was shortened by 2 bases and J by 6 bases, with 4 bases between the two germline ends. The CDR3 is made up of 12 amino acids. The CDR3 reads CASSPRSGELFF. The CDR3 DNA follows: TGTGCCAGCTCACCAAGATCCGGGGAGCTGTTTTTT.

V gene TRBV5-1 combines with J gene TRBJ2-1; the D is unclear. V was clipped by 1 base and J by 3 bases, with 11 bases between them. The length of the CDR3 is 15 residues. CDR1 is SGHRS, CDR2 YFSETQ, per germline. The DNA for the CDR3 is TGCGCCAGCAGCTTGACTGGAGAGAACTACAATGAGCAGTTCTTC. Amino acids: CASSLTGENYNEQFF.

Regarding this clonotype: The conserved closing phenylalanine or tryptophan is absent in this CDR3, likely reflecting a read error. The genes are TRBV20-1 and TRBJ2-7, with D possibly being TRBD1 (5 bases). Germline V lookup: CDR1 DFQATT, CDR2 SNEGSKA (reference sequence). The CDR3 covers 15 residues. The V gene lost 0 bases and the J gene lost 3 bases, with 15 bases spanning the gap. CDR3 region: CSARDARGDGYEQYL. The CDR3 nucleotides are TGCAGTGCTAGAGATGCAAGGGGTGATGGCTACGAGCAGTACCTC.

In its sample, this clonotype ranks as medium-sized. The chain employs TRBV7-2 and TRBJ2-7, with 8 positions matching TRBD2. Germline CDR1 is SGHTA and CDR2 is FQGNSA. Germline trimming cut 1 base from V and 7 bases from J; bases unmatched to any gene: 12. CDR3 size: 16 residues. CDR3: CASSLGPSGPRREQYF. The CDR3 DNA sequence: TGTGCCAGCAGCTTAGGGCCTAGCGGGCCTCGTCGGGAGCAGTACTTC.

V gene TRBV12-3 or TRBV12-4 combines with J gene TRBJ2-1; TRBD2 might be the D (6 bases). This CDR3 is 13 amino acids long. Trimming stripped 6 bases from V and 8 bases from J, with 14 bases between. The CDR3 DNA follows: TGTGCCAGCAGCGGGGGAATCCTATATGAGCAGTTCTTC. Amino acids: CASSGGILYEQFF.

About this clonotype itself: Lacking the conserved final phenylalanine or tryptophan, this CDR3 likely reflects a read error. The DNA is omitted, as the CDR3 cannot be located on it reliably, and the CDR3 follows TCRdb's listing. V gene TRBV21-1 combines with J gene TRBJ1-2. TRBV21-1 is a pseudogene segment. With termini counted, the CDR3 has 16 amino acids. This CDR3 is CASSKAPAGSPYGYTS.